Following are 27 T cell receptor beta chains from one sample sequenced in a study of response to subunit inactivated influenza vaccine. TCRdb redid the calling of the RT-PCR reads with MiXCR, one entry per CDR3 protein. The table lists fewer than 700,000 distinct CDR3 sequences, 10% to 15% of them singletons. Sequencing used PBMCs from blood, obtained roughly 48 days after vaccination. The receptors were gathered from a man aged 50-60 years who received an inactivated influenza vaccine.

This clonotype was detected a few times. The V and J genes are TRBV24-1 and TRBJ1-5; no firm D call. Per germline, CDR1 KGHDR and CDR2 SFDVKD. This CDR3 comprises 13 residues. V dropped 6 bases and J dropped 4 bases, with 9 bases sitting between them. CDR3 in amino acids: CATSQARNQPQHF. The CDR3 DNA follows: TGTGCCACCAGTCAGGCGCGGAATCAGCCCCAGCATTTT.

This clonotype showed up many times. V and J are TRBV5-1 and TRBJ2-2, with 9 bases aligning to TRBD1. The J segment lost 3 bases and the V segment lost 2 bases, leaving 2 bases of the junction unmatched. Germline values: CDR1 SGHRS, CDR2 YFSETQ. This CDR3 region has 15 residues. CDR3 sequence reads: CASSLQGADTGELFF. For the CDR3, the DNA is TGCGCCAGCAGCTTACAGGGGGCTGACACCGGGGAGCTGTTTTTT.

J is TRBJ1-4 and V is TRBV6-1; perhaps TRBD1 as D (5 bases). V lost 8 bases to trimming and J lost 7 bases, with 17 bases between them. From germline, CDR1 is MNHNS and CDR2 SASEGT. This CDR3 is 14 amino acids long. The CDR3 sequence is CASAPTAGGEKLFF. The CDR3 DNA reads TGTGCCAGCGCCCCGACAGCGGGAGGTGAAAAACTGTTTTTT.

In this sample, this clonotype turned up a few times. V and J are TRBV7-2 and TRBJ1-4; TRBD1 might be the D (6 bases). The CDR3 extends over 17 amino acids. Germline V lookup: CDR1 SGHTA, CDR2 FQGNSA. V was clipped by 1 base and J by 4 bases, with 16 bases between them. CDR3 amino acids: CASSLVYRGGFNEKLFF. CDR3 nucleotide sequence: TGTGCCAGCAGCTTAGTGTACAGAGGGGGTTTTAATGAAAAACTGTTTTTT. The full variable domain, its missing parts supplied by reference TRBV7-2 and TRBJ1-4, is GAGVSQSPSNKVTEKGKDVELRCDPISGHTALYWYRQSLGQGLEFLIYFQGNSAPDKSGLPSDRFSAERTGGSVSTLTIQRTQQEDSAVYLCASSLVYRGGFNEKLFFGSGTQLSVL.

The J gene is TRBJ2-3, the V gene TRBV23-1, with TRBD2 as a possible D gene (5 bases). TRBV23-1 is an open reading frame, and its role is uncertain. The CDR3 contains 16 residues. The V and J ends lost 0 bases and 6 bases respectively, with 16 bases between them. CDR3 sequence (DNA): TGCGCCAGCAGTCAATCTGTGAGGGCGAACGGTGATACGCAGTATTTT. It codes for CASSQSVRANGDTQYF.

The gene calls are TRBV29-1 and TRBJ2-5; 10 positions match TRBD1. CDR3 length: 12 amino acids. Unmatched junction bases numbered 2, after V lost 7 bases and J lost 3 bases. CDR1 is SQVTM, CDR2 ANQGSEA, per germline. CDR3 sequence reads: CSGTGGEETQYF. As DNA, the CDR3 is TGCAGCGGGACAGGGGGGGAAGAGACCCAGTACTTC.

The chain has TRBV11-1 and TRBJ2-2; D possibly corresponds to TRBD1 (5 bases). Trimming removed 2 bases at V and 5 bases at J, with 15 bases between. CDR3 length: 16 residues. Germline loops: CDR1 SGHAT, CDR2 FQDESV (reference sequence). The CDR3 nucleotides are TGTGCCAGCAGCTTATTCGCCATGGCAGGGACCGGGGAGCTGTTTTTT. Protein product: CASSLFAMAGTGELFF.

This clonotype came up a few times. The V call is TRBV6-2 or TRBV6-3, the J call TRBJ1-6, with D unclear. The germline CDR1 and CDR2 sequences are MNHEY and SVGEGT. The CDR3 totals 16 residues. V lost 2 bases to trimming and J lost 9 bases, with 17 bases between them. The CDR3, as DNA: TGTGCCAGCAGTTACCGACGCCAAGGGTGGGTTTCACCCCTCCACTTT. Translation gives CASSYRRQGWVSPLHF.

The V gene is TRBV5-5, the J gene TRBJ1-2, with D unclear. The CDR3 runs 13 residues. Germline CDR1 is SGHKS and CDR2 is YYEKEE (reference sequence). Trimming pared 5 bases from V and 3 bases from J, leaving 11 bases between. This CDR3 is CASSPDADYGYTF. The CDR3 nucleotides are TGTGCCAGCAGTCCCGACGCGGACTATGGCTACACCTTC.

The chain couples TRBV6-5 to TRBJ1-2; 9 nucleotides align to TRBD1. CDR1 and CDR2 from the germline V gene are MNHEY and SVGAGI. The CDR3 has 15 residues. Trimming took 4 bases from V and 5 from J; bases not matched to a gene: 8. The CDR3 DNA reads TGTGCCAGCAGTTTAAGGACAGGGGCTTGGTATGGCTACACCTTC. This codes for CASSLRTGAWYGYTF.

The DNA for the CDR3 is TGTGCCAGCAGCTTATTTGGATCGCAGGGAGAGACCCAGTACTTC. Protein sequence: CASSLFGSQGETQYF. This chain joins TRBV7-9 and TRBJ2-5, with D possibly matching TRBD1 (5 bases). V lost 2 bases and J 4 bases, leaving 14 bases between the germline ends. This CDR3 is 15 amino acids long. Germline lookup yields CDR1 SEHNR and CDR2 FQNEAQ (reference sequence).

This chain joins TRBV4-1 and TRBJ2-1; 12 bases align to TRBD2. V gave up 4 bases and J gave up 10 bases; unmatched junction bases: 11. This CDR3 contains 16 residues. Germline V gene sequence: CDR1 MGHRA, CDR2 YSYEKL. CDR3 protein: CASSRGTSGSLQEQFF. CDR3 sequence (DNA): TGCGCCAGCAGCCGGGGGACTAGCGGGTCCCTCCAGGAGCAGTTCTTC.

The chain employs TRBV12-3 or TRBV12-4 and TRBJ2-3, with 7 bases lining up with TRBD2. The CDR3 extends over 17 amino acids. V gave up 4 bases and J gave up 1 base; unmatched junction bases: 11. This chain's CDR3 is CASSWGQLAGGTDTQYF. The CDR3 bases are TGTGCCAGCAGTTGGGGTCAATTGGCGGGAGGCACAGATACGCAGTATTTT.

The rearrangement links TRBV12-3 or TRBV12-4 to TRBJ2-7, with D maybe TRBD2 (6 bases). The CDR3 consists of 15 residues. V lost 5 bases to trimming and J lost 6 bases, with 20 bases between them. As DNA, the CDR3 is TGTGCCAGCAGTCCCCGACTAGGGACCTCTATCGAGCAGTACTTC. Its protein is CASSPRLGTSIEQYF.

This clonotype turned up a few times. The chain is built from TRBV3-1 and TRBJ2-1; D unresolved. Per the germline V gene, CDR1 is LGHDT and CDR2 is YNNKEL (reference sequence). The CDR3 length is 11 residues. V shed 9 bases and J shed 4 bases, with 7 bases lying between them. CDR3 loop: CASLGYNEQFF. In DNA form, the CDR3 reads TGTGCCAGTTTAGGGTACAATGAGCAGTTCTTC.

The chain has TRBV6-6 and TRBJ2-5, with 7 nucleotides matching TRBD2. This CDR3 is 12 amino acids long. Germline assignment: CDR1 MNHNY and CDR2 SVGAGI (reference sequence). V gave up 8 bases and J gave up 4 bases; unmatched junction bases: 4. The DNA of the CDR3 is TGTGCCAGCCACGGCGGGAGAGAGACCCAGTACTTC. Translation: CASHGGRETQYF.

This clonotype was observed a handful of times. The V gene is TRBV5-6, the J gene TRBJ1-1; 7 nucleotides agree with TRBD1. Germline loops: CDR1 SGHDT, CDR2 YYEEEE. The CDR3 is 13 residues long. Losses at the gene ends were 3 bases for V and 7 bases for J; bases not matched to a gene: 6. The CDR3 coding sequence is TGTGCCAGCAGCTCGGGGACAGACTTTGAAGCTTTCTTT. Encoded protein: CASSSGTDFEAFF.

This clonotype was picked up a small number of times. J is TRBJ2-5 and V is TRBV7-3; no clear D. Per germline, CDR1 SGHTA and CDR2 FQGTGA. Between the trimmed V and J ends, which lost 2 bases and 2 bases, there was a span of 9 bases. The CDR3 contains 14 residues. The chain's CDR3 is CASSLGPAQETQYF. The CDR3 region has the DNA TGTGCCAGCAGCTTAGGGCCAGCACAAGAGACCCAGTACTTC. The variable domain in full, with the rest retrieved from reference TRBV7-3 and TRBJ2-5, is GAGVSQTPSNKVTEKGKYVELRCDPISGHTALYWYRQSLGQGPEFLIYFQGTGAADDSGLPNDRFFAVRPEGSVSTLKIQRTERGDSAVYLCASSLGPAQETQYFGPGTRLLVL.

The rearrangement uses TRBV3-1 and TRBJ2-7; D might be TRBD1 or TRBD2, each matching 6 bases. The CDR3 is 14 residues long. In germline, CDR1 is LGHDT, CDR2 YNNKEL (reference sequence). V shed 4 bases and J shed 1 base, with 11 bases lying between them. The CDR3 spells CASSLRGQSYEQYF. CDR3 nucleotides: TGTGCCAGCAGCCTACGGGGGCAATCCTACGAGCAGTACTTC.

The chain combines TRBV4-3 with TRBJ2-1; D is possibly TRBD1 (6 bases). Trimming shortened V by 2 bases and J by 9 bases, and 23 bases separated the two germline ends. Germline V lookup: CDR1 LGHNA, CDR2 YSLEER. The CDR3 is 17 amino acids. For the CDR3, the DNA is TGCGCCAGCAGCCAAAGGGGGTGGGAGTCCGACTCTGGTGAGCAGTTCTTC. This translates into CASSQRGWESDSGEQFF.

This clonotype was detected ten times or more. CDR3 sequence (DNA): TGTGCCAGCAGCATACTAGCGGATCAAGAGACCCAGTACTTC. Translating gives CASSILADQETQYF. V gene TRBV7-9 combines with J gene TRBJ2-5, with 8 nucleotides matching TRBD2. The CDR3 extends over 14 amino acids. Germline-derived CDR1 and CDR2 are SEHNR and FQNEAQ (reference sequence). J gave up 2 bases and V 5 bases, and 4 bases lay outside the gene matches.

Here the CDR3 DNA reads TGCAGTGCTAGCGGGAGGGCCGTCTACAATGAGCAGTTCTTC. Amino acids: CSASGRAVYNEQFF. The rearrangement joins TRBV20-1 to TRBJ2-1; 8 nucleotides match TRBD2. The J segment lost 3 bases and the V segment lost 3 bases, leaving 4 bases of the junction unmatched. The germline CDR1 and CDR2 sequences are DFQATT and SNEGSKA (reference sequence). There are 14 residues in the CDR3.

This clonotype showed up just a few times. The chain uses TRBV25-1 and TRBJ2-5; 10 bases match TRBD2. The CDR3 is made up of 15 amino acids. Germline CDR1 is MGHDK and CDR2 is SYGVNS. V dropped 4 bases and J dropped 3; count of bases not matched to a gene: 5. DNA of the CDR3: TGTGCCAGCAGTGGGTATGGACTAGCGGAAGAGACCCAGTACTTC. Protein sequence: CASSGYGLAEETQYF.

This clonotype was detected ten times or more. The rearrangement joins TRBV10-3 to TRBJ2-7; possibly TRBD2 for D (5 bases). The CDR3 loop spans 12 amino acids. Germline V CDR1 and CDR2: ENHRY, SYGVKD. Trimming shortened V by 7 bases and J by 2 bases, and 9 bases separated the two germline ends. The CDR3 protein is CAIMPTTYEQYF. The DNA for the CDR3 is TGTGCCATCATGCCGACTACCTACGAGCAGTACTTC.

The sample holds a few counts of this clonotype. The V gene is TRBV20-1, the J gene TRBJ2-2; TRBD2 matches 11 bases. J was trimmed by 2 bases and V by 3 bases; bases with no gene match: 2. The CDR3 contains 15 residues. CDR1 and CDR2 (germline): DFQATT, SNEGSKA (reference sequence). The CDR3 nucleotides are TGCAGTGCTAGGGGGACTAGCGGCAACACCGGGGAGCTGTTTTTT. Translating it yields CSARGTSGNTGELFF.

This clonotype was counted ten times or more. CDR3 DNA: TGTGCCAGCAGCTTTGGGGAATCCTACAATGAGCAGTTCTTC. This sequence encodes CASSFGESYNEQFF. The gene calls are TRBV5-6 and TRBJ2-1; D unclear. Germline V gene sequence: CDR1 SGHDT, CDR2 YYEEEE. V was cut by 2 bases and J by 1 base, with 7 bases left in between. CDR3 length equals 14 residues. The variable domain in full, completed from reference TRBV5-6 and TRBJ2-1, reads DAGVTQSPTHLIKTRGQQVTLRCSPKSGHDTVSWYQQALGQGPQFIFQYYEEEERQRGNFPDRFSGHQFPNYSSELNVNALLLGDSALYLCASSFGESYNEQFFGPGTRLTVL.

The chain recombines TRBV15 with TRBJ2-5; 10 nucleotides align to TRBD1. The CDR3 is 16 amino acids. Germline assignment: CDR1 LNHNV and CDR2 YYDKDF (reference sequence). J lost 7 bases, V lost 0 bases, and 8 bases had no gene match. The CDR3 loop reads CATSREGQGRLGTQYF. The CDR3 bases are TGTGCCACCAGCAGAGAGGGACAGGGGCGGTTAGGGACCCAGTACTTC.